The clone carrying this T cell receptor beta chain ranks as medium-sized. The data originate from a study of early T cells in non-severe SARS-CoV-2 infection. The CDR3 totals 15 residues. The ends lost 6 bases at V and 1 base at J; junction bases unmatched: 7. Germline CDR1 reads SGHRS; CDR2 reads YFSETQ. In the library, individual cDNA molecules carried attached unique molecular identifiers. A single record per CDR3 protein comes from TCRdb applying MiXCR to the 5' RACE reads. The repertoire includes approximately 22,000 distinct CDR3 sequences, about 4.5% of them detected once, and approximately 5% sits in the top ten.

The J gene is TRBJ2-5, the V gene TRBV5-1; 9 bases line up with TRBD1. The sequence was collected from an adult who was a healthcare worker with PCR-confirmed SARS-CoV-2 infection or an uninfected control (not recorded which). The sequencing sample was made of whole blood. The DNA for the CDR3 is TGCGCCAGCACGCCGGGACAGGGACCCCAAGAGACCCAGTACTTC. This codes for CASTPGQGPQETQYF.